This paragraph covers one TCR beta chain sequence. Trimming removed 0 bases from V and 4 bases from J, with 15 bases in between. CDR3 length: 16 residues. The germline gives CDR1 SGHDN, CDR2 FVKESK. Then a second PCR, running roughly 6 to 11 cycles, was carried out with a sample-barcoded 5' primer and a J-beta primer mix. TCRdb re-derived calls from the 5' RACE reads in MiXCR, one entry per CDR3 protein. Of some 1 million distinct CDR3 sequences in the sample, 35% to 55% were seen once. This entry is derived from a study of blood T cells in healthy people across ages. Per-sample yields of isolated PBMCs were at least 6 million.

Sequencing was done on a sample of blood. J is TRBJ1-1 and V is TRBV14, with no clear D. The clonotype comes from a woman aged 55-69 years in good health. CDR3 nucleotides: TGTGCCAGCAGCCAAGATCGTATAGCCCTAATCACTGAAGCTTTCTTT. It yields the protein CASSQDRIALITEAFF.